Given below is one TCR beta chain in context. Its specific antigen is unknown. The cohort consisted of hundreds of healthy bone marrow donors. At the time of sampling, every cohort member was nominally healthy, though immune exposures that went unrecorded were likely present. The donor was CMV seronegative and belonged to the group of 380 or so seronegative cohort members. Every donor gave a peripheral blood sample, and the peripheral blood mononuclear cells from that sample were used for TCR beta sequencing. The Qiagen DNeasy Blood Extraction Kit was used to extract genomic DNA from the blood cell samples. These data are taken from a study of cytomegalovirus exposure and HLA in healthy donors (dated 2017 in TCRdb). Context from the whole study: According to an earlier analysis of 587 of the donors, 200 million or so T cells yielded some 110 million unique TCR beta sequences and approximately 300 Gb of sequence data. Typing coverage differed by locus: A, B, C, DRB1 and DQB1 were typed in roughly 620-640 donors, DQA1 in about 560, DPA1 in around 600, and DPB1 in just under 490. The T cell repertoires of 666 subjects were profiled by immunosequencing and related to cytomegalovirus serostatus. A later analysis re-analyzed previously published TCR beta repertoires from roughly 690 donors and added high-resolution HLA genotyping to study TCR occurrence patterns. Approximately 300 gigabases of sequencing data and around 85 million unique TCR sequences made up an early release that covered roughly 670 HLA-typed donors. The study aimed to test whether signatures of past pathogen exposure could be identified by cataloging public T cell receptors. Roughly five DR-DQ haplotypes were treated as single units for association and clustering because of strong linkage in the cohort. An earlier analysis of 450 to 750 of the donors used high-throughput TCR beta sequencing to judge whether each TCR beta V gene segment behaved as functional or pseudogenic. Among around 400 genotyped donors of the cohort, an average of approximately 220,000 unique TCR beta nucleotide sequences was sequenced per donor, of which about 18% were non-productive. All discovery cohort repertoires had been generated using a single sequencing platform. In the later analysis, no new phenotypic data were used to find candidate immune exposures; instead, reliance was placed on TCR beta sequences and their occurrence across donors. Of the roughly 390 genotyped donors, over 80% were placed in the genetic ancestry cluster associated with self-reported Caucasian donors. HLA typing covered class I and class II loci at four-digit resolution. Along with the roughly 610-subject first cohort, a separate validation cohort of over a hundred different subjects was used. The study combined high-throughput TCR immunosequencing, statistical association of individual TCRs with disease status, and machine learning to predict cytomegalovirus infection status. A later genetic analysis used genome-wide SNP genotypes for 398 of the 666 donors, treating that subset as a discovery cohort. Donor age, sex, ethnicity and CMV serostatus were compiled alongside the repertoire data. Results the study describes overall, beyond this receptor: In the study, 150 to 200 TCR beta chains were listed as associated with cytomegalovirus. The classifier was reported to diagnose cytomegalovirus status with high specificity and sensitivity in both the original cohort and the validation cohort. A later analysis reported that several top co-occurrence clusters appeared linked to parvovirus B19, influenza, CMV and Epstein-Barr virus. In a later analysis, TCR association rates were found to vary across HLA loci, with the most associated TCRs seen for DRB1 alleles and the fewest for HLA-C alleles. A few of the identified cytomegalovirus-associated TCR beta chains were confirmed in vitro to be specific for cytomegalovirus antigens. Some IMGT-functional V segments, including TRBV6-2 and TRBV6-3, could not be distinguished by the 87-base-pair reads and were therefore excluded. Immune exposure information for the cohort was limited to CMV serostatus. A further reported finding was that TCR beta sequences accurately predicted the HLA-A and HLA-B alleles for most subjects in the first cohort. A cluster of highly shared sequence variants was judged likely to represent a technical artifact of the sequencing pipeline. Most CMV-associated TCR beta chains appeared to be HLA-restricted in a later analysis, and the HLA associations seemed to be driven largely by CMV exposure. Because HLA typing was missing for some donors at each locus, association tests included only the typed subset. In a later analysis, HLA-associated TCR beta chains showed more clonal expansion and lower generation probabilities than non-associated chains that were equally common. The cohort was sequenced for TCR beta chains only, and without alpha or paired-chain data the features that could be detected were limited. In a later analysis, about 16,000 TCR beta sequences were associated with specific HLA alleles at a false discovery rate of 0.05. Because counts were too low, roughly 18 rarely observed V segments, including chromosome 9 orphons, were left out of the earlier analysis of roughly 600 of the donors. Sequencing depth was assumed to be roughly uniform across donors in the presence/absence analyses, though that assumption may not hold. Most TCR sequences were seen in very few donors, while some public TCRs were found in many individuals. Compared with the approximately 720-donor mean, donors in an Asian-associated ancestry cluster had fewer N-insertions in productive TCRs, according to a later genetic analysis. Strong co-occurrence of HLA alleles, especially DR and DQ, made assigning TCR associations to individual alleles difficult. Correlated functional status among segregating V segments might be attributable to linkage disequilibrium, but an unknown experimental factor could not be ruled out. V-gene and J-gene trimming of TCR beta chains was associated with a missense DCLRE1C variant in a later genetic analysis, and the association was replicated in an independent cohort. In an earlier analysis of 587 of the donors, most TCR beta V segments appeared in productive rearrangements about 87% or about 30% of the time, broadly matching IMGT annotations. According to the authors, the approach could potentially be generalized to other disease states and immunological phenotypes.

From the cysteine through the phenylalanine, the CDR3 covers 17 amino acids. Only the CDR3 part of the read is kept: 51 bases, read in frame from the first base. Receptor libraries were prepared by the immunoSEQ multiplex PCR assay. The multiplex PCR relied on a mix of 60 forward primers for TCR Vbeta segments and 13 reverse primers for TCR Jbeta segments. The CDR3 region of rearranged TCR beta genes was amplified from genomic DNA by a multiplex PCR assay. Amplified TCR beta libraries were sequenced as 87-base-pair reads on the Illumina HiSeq System. The original pipeline was this. A later analysis counted approximately 74 million unique TCR beta chains across the roughly 700 repertoires, and around 9.9 million of these chains were shared by at least two donors. A nearest-neighbor algorithm error-corrected the raw reads and collapsed the reads into unique sequences, merging closely related sequences to remove PCR and sequencing errors. Alignment of CDR3 sequences to IMGT reference sequences was used to assign V, D and J gene segments. Each retained sequence needed at least a six-nucleotide match to both a V gene segment and a J gene segment. A rearrangement counted as productive if the CDR3 had no stop codons and remained in frame with V and J, and every other rearrangement counted as non-productive. CDR3 was defined by IMGT convention, running from the second conserved V-encoded cysteine to the conserved J-encoded phenylalanine. In an earlier analysis of just under 600 of the donors, sequences lacking an unambiguous match to a single V gene segment were excluded. In an earlier analysis of some 590 of the donors, V segments were called functional above 56.7% productive rearrangements and were called segregating when the between-donor standard deviation exceeded 5%. A statistical classification framework was built to diagnose cytomegalovirus status from the catalog of TCR beta chain sequences. In a later analysis, V and J genes were assigned by comparing TCR nucleotide sequences against IMGT/GENE-DB human TR gene sequences. In a later analysis, CDR3 sequences and most-parsimonious VDJ recombination scenarios were assigned using the TCRdist pipeline. In a later analysis, each TCR beta chain was defined by its CDR3 amino acid sequence together with its V-gene family, and reads lacking a unique V-gene family were excluded. As a way to deal with suspected cross-contamination and a sequencing artifact, a later analysis dropped approximately 590 nucleotide sequences that were highly shared and had low generation probability. In a later analysis, a clonal expansion index for each public chain was calculated from normalized within-repertoire ranks of inferred template counts. A later analysis computed generation probabilities with a VDJ recombination model fitted to out-of-frame rearrangements, and checked the results against IGoR. A later analysis scored TCR-TCR, TCR-HLA and TCR-CMV co-occurrence with hypergeometric tests, applying a repertoire-size bias correction to TCR pairs. False discovery rates were estimated in a later analysis by permuting HLA or CMV assignments 20 times. In a later analysis, co-occurring TCRs were grouped using DBSCAN, with TCRdist sequence similarity added in when clustering inside HLA-allele-positive subsets. Co-occurrence clustering excluded repertoires with fewer than 30,000 or more than 120,000 public chains, plus five with anomalous nucleotide sharing. The table comes from immuneACCESS by way of TCRdb, which keeps in-frame sequences with V and J called. Part of the clones is missing from these tables; in studies checked, under half for an unresolved V gene and the rest for unknown reasons. Clone size and V and J calls were adopted from that table, with D and trimming inferred from the DNA. The table for this sample shows 180,000 or so clones. Of the sample, 0.7% to 0.8% is held by the ten largest clones.

This sequence originates from a boy between 10 and 17 years old in good health and CMV-seronegative. What was sequenced was PBMCs. The V gene is TRBV1 and the J gene is TRBJ2-1; the table gives TRBD2 as D, unverified against the DNA. TRBV1 counts as a pseudogene. The DNA is TGCACCAGCAGCCAAGATCAAGCAGCGGGGCGCCCCAATGAGCAGTTCTTC. Its amino acids are CTSSQDQAAGRPNEQFF.